One sample yielded the 14 T cell receptor beta chains listed below, sequenced in a study of T cells in women clearing cervical HPV infection. Measured with immunoSEQ multiplex PCR; TCRdb has only the in-frame clones, and not every one. Recorded for this sample: tens of thousands of clones. Sequenced: blood buffy coat. The source of these receptors is a woman aged 18-69 years with a cervical HPV16 infection that either progressed to CIN3+ or cleared (not recorded which).

A remark on this clone: The read ends 3 residues early relative to the CDR3; the germline J gene fills the gap. V is TRBV5-6 and J is TRBJ1-6; no reliable D call. The CDR3 sequence is 14 residues long. Between the trimmed V and J ends, which lost 3 bases and 5 bases, there was a span of 9 bases. Germline V gives CDR1 SGHDT, CDR2 YYEEEE. CDR3 protein: CASSSLGNNSPLHF. The CDR3 DNA, read in part, is TGTGCCAGCAGCTCGCTAGGAAATAATTCACCC.

As for this clone: The missing CDR3 end, 3 residues past where the read stops, is filled in from the germline J gene. The V call is TRBV5-1, the J call TRBJ2-7; D not certain. Germline assignment: CDR1 SGHRS and CDR2 YFSETQ. The germline V and J ends were trimmed by 4 bases and 0 bases, with 8 bases remaining between them. CDR3 length: 13 amino acids. CDR3 DNA (partial): TGCGCCAGCAGCAATGACAACTCCTACGAG. Translation: CASSNDNSYE. The whole CDR3 reads CASSNDNSYEQYF.

With respect to this clone: Read data end 3 residues before the CDR3 end; the end is taken from the germline J gene. The chain links TRBV7-2 to TRBJ2-7; 10 nucleotides agree with TRBD1. Trimming took 4 bases from V and 0 from J; bases not matched to a gene: 0. This CDR3 contains 14 residues. Germline values: CDR1 SGHTA, CDR2 FQGNSA. The part of the CDR3 DNA that was read is TGTGCCAGCAGCTGGACAGGGGGCTCCTACGAG. It is translated as CASSWTGGSYE. The entire CDR3 reads CASSWTGGSYEQYF.

About this clone: The read falls 3 residues short of the CDR3 end, and the missing part is taken from the germline J gene. The rearrangement links TRBV30 to TRBJ2-2, with 7 bases that match TRBD2. Germline CDR1 is GTSNPN and CDR2 is SVGIG (reference sequence). The ends lost 8 bases at V and 0 bases at J; junction bases unmatched: 9. The CDR3 runs to 15 residues. The CDR3 here is CAHLLAVTNTGELFF. Partial CDR3 DNA: TGTGCCCACCTCCTAGCGGTAACGAACACCGGGGAG.

Comment on this clone: The CDR3 is cut off 3 residues early in the read; its end comes from the germline J gene. The V call is TRBV7-8, the J call TRBJ2-7; 12 bases are a match to TRBD2. V lost 3 bases and J lost 5; bases outside the gene matches: 5. Germline assignment: CDR1 SGHVS and CDR2 FQNEAQ. The CDR3 sequence is 15 residues long. CDR3 DNA (partial): TGTGCCAGCAGCTTGGGACTAGCGGGTCTGAACGAG. Its protein is CASSLGLAGLNE. The entire CDR3 sequence reads CASSLGLAGLNEQYF.

Worth noting for this clone: The read terminates 3 residues ahead of where the CDR3 ends, so the germline J gene completes it. This chain uses TRBV7-3 with TRBJ1-1; tentatively, D is TRBD1 (5 bases). V dropped 2 bases and J dropped 3 bases, with 10 bases sitting between them. Germline CDR1 is SGHTA and CDR2 is FQGTGA. This CDR3 contains 14 residues. The sequenced CDR3 bases are TGTGCCAGCAGCTTAGGGGGGGTGGACACTGAA. Translating gives CASSLGGVDTE. The whole CDR3 reads CASSLGGVDTEAFF.

About this clone itself: Sequencing ends 3 residues short of the CDR3 end; the germline J gene provides the rest. The chain joins TRBV19 to TRBJ1-3, with D possibly being TRBD1 (5 bases). This CDR3 has 13 amino acids. In germline, CDR1 is LNHDA, CDR2 SQIVND (reference sequence). Trimming stripped 8 bases from V and 0 bases from J, with 8 bases between. CDR3 bases read: TGTGCCAGTCAGACAGTCTCTGGAAACACC. It translates to CASQTVSGNT. The CDR3 as a whole reads CASQTVSGNTIYF.

As regards this clone: The CDR3 is cut off 3 residues early in the read; its end comes from the germline J gene. V is TRBV28 and J is TRBJ2-5, with TRBD1 matching over 7 bases. This CDR3 region has 14 residues. J gave up 5 bases and V 4 bases, and 7 bases lay outside the gene matches. Per the germline V gene, CDR1 is MDHEN and CDR2 is SYDVKM. CDR3 bases read: TGTGCCAGCAGTTACGACAGGGCCCGGGAGACC. It is translated as CASSYDRARET. The full CDR3 is CASSYDRARETQYF.

As for this clone: The CDR3 is cut off 3 residues early in the read; its end comes from the germline J gene. The chain links TRBV12-3 or TRBV12-4 to TRBJ1-1; 7 bases line up with TRBD1. The CDR3 has 13 amino acids. With V trimmed by 3 bases and J by 5 bases, 3 bases remained unmatched. Partial CDR3 DNA: TGTGCCAGCAGTTTCCAGGGGGTAACTGAA. This translates into CASSFQGVTE. The entire CDR3 protein reads CASSFQGVTEAFF.

Note on this clone: The read ends 3 residues early relative to the CDR3; the germline J gene fills the gap. The chain carries TRBV7-7 and TRBJ2-5, with TRBD1 identical over 9 bases. The germline gives CDR1 SSHAT, CDR2 FNYEAQ (reference sequence). The V gene end was trimmed by 4 bases and the J gene end by 2 bases; junction bases not matched to a gene: 5. The CDR3 length is 15 residues. The sequenced part of the CDR3 DNA is TGTGCCAGCAGCTCCACAGGGGGCCCTCAAGAGACC. Encoded protein: CASSSTGGPQET. The whole CDR3 protein is CASSSTGGPQETQYF.

The chain's CDR3 is CASSSYPPTDEQFF. CDR3 bases read: TGTGCCAGCAGTTCCTACCCCCCAACAGATGAG. The V gene is TRBV2, the J gene TRBJ2-1; the D is unclear. The observed sequence ends 3 residues before the CDR3 terminus, with the missing tail filled in from the germline J gene. The CDR3 loop spans 14 amino acids. V was clipped by 5 bases and J by 8 bases, with 16 bases between them. Germline V gene sequence: CDR1 SNHLY, CDR2 FYNNEI.

In the case of this clone: The observed sequence ends 3 residues before the CDR3 terminus, with the missing tail filled in from the germline J gene. This chain uses TRBV20-1 with TRBJ2-7; the D gene is possibly TRBD2 (6 bases). V lost 4 bases and J lost 4, with 14 bases in between. Germline CDR1 and CDR2: DFQATT and SNEGSKA (reference sequence). CDR3 length equals 13 residues. The CDR3 reads CSANSGVGYEQYF. CDR3 bases read: TGCAGTGCTAACTCGGGGGTCGGGTACGAG.

Details on this clone: Coverage ceases 3 residues before the CDR3 finishes, and the germline J gene fills in the end. The V and J genes are TRBV29-1 and TRBJ2-1, with 7 bases lining up with TRBD1. CDR3 size: 17 residues. The germline V gene encodes CDR1 SQVTM and CDR2 ANQGSEA. V trimming: 0 bases; J trimming: 9 bases; junction bases outside the gene matches: 17. This CDR3 reads CSVEDLVGQGVFGEQFF. The part of the CDR3 DNA that was read is TGCAGCGTTGAAGATTTGGTGGGTCAGGGGGTTTTTGGTGAG.

The CDR3 bases that were read are TGTGCCACCAGCAGAGACCAAGCCGGGACAGGCCCTAATTCACCC. It codes for CATSRDQAGTGPNSP. The entire CDR3 sequence reads CATSRDQAGTGPNSPLHF. The chain employs TRBV15 and TRBJ1-6; 8 bases are a match to TRBD1. From the germline J gene comes the end of the CDR3, since the read stops 3 residues before it. With 0 bases clipped from V and 6 bases from J, the junction kept 10 bases outside the gene matches. This CDR3 contains 18 residues. Germline assignment: CDR1 LNHNV and CDR2 YYDKDF (reference sequence). Based on the CDR3 plus reference TRBV15 and TRBJ1-6, the full variable domain is DAMVIQNPRYQVTQFGKPVTLSCSQTLNHNVMYWYQQKSSQAPKLLFHYYDKDFNNEADTPDNFQSRRPNTSFCFLDIRSPGLGDTAMYLCATSRDQAGTGPNSPLHFGNGTRLTVT.